This TCR beta chain was sequenced for a study of blood T cells in healthy people across ages. Donation came from healthy Caucasian individuals in Russia who were aged about 6 to 100. Researchers report isolating at least 6 million PBMCs per sample. There are 11 residues in the CDR3. V was trimmed by 2 bases and J by 4 bases, leaving 6 bases between them. Germline lookup yields CDR1 GTSNPN and CDR2 SVGIG (reference sequence). Together with a sample-barcoded 5' primer, a J-beta primer mix was included in a second PCR lasting about 7 to 11 cycles. TCRdb redid the calling of the 5' RACE reads with MiXCR, one entry per CDR3 protein. Among about 1.5 million distinct CDR3 sequences, roughly 40% were seen once, and the ten largest hold 6.5% to 10%. This clonotype came up a few times. Its target is not known. Whole-study findings and limits: Aged donors had fewer naive CD4+ cells and lower diversity than long-lived donors.

This clonotype was obtained from a young woman in good health. The V gene is TRBV30, the J gene TRBJ2-7; D is undetermined. Sequencing used blood. CDR3 bases: TGTGCCTGGAGTACCATATACGAGCAGTACTTC. Its protein is CAWSTIYEQYF.